This paragraph covers one T cell receptor beta chain sequence. Antigen: not known. This sample was taken from a study of blood T cells in healthy people across ages. Study-level points and caveats: For the donors, CMV status was unknown and possibly confounded expanded clonotype changes.

A second PCR, run for about 7 to 11 cycles, used a sample-barcoded 5' primer plus a J-beta primer mix. A tag from a template-switch adaptor with 12 random nucleotides marked each cDNA molecule. TCRdb re-analysed the 5' RACE reads in MiXCR, keeping a single row per CDR3 protein. This table has roughly 1.5 million distinct CDR3 sequences, approximately 42% appearing once. The germline CDR1 and CDR2 sequences are MNHEY and SVGEGT. The CDR3 is 15 residues long. V was trimmed by 5 bases and J by 0 bases, leaving 13 bases between them. Donors gave roughly 9.1 milliliters of peripheral blood apiece. At least 7 million PBMCs were isolated per sample.

This sequence was found in a woman aged 18 to 35 in good health. Material for sequencing was blood. V gene TRBV6-2 or TRBV6-3 combines with J gene TRBJ2-5; tentative D call: TRBD1 (6 bases). This CDR3 reads CASSTWTVYQETQYF. Here the CDR3 DNA reads TGTGCCAGCAGTACTTGGACAGTTTACCAAGAGACCCAGTACTTC.